The entry that follows covers one T cell receptor beta chain sequence. Antigen unknown. This entry comes from a study of radiotherapy plus CTLA-4 blockade in lung cancer. Study at large: Objective responses were seen in about a sixth of patients, disease control in approximately 30%. Study-level findings and limits: In blood, tumor-derived TCR clones expanded after radiotherapy plus ipilimumab. Early blood T cell clone dynamics, with interferon-beta, were reported to best predict response.

Clones were sequenced by immunoSEQ multiplex PCR, and TCRdb holds only the in-frame ones, with some missing. The sample holds tens of thousands of clones, more than 60% seen once. CDR3 length equals 14 residues. The V end lost 2 bases, the J end lost 7 bases, and 12 bases lay between the germline ends. The germline V gene encodes CDR1 LNHDA and CDR2 SQIVND (reference sequence). The chain carries TRBV19 and TRBJ1-5; D call uncertain. The TCR comes from a human donor with non-small cell lung cancer who had a partial response to radiotherapy plus ipilimumab. This sample comprised peripheral blood, obtained from a patient treated with radiotherapy plus ipilimumab. CDR3 coding DNA: TGTGCCAGTAGTATAAGTCGTAACAGCCAGCCCCAGCATTTT. Amino acid sequence: CASSISRNSQPQHF.